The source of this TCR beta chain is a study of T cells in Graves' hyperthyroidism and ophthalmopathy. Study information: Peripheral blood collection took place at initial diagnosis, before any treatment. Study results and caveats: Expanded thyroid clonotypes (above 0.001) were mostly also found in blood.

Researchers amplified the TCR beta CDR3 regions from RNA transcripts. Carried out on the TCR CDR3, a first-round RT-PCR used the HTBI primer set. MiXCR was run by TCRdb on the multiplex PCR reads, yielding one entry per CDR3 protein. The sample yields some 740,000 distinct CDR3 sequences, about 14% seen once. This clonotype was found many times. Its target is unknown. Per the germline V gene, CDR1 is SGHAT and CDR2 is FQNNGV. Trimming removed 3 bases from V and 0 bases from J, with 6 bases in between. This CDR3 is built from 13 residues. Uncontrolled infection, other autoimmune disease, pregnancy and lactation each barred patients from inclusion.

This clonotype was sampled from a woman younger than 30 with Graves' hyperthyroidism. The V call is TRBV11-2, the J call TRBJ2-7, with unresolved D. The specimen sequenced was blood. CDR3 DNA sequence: TGTGCCAGCAGCTTTTTATACTCCTACGAGCAGTACTTC. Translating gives CASSFLYSYEQYF.